The 3 T cell receptor beta chains below come from one sample, sequenced in a study of blood T cells in healthy people across ages. PCR was performed a second time for roughly 7 to 12 cycles using a sample-barcoded 5' primer and a J-beta primer mix. TCRdb recomputed calls from the 5' RACE reads with MiXCR, one row per CDR3 protein. The sample has roughly 720,000 distinct CDR3 sequences, less than 70% seen once. Sequenced input: blood. The receptors derive from an elderly man in good health.

As DNA, the CDR3 is TGCGCCAGCAGCTTGGCGACACGCAACAATGAGCAGTTCTTC. Its protein is CASSLATRNNEQFF. The chain carries TRBV5-1 and TRBJ2-1, with D unclear. The CDR3 is made up of 14 amino acids. Germline CDR1 SGHRS, CDR2 YFSETQ. V lost 0 bases and J lost 5, with 9 bases in between.

The chain carries TRBV7-2 and TRBJ2-1, with D perhaps given as TRBD1 or TRBD2 (6 bases each). V dropped 5 bases and J dropped 10 bases, with 21 bases sitting between them. This CDR3 spans 15 amino acids. CDR1 and CDR2 (germline): SGHTA, FQGNSA. DNA of the CDR3: TGTGCCAGCAGCCAAGGGGGGACTCTTAAGAGAGAGCAGTTCTTC. It specifies CASSQGGTLKREQFF.

The rearrangement uses TRBV24-1 and TRBJ2-1; 9 bases are a match to TRBD2. Losses at the gene ends were 3 bases for V and 0 bases for J; bases not matched to a gene: 8. Germline lookup yields CDR1 KGHDR and CDR2 SFDVKD. CDR3 size: 18 residues. CDR3: CATSDSLAGLSSYNEQFF. The CDR3 nucleotides read TGTGCCACCAGTGATAGTCTAGCGGGACTTAGCTCCTACAATGAGCAGTTCTTC.